This record looks at one TCR beta chain sequence and its context. Its antigen is currently unknown. This record comes from a study of cytomegalovirus exposure and HLA in healthy donors. Study-level results: Highest at DRB1 and lowest at HLA-C, TCR association rates differed among HLA loci in a later analysis. Several of the most significant clusters appeared, in a later analysis, to be linked to common viral pathogens.

The CDR3 is made up of 13 amino acids. The germline CDR1 and CDR2 sequences are MDHEN and SYDVKM. V trimming: 6 bases; J trimming: 3 bases; junction bases outside the gene matches: 5. PCR used 60 Vbeta primers and 13 Jbeta primers. The table came from immunoSEQ multiplex PCR; TCRdb's copy has only in-frame clones and leaves some out. The data show approximately 130,000 clones, 65% to 85% seen once. This chain joins TRBV28 and TRBJ2-7; 7 nucleotides align to TRBD1. This sequence was found in a man aged 50 or older in good health and CMV-seronegative. Sequenced material: PBMCs. CDR3 in DNA: TGTGCCAGCAGGGGGACAGCAAGCTACGAGCAGTACTTC. This translates into CASRGTASYEQYF.